The 17 T cell receptor beta chains given below trace back to one sample, sequenced in a study of blood T cell repertoires in COVID-19. The repertoire was sequenced with immunoSEQ multiplex PCR; TCRdb's copy has only in-frame clones and lacks some. Counted here are tens of thousands of clones, more than 70% occurring once; the ten biggest clones make up approximately 2.6%. Source material: peripheral blood. The source of these receptors is a man in his forties or fifties with COVID-19, enrolled during active disease.

This chain uses TRBV15 with TRBJ1-1; a possible D gene is TRBD1 (6 bases). V was cut by 1 base and J by 0 bases, with 12 bases left in between. The CDR3 consists of 16 residues. Germline V gene lookup returns CDR1 LNHNV and CDR2 YYDKDF (reference sequence). Written as DNA, the CDR3 is TGTGCCACCAGCAGAGCGCCAGGGGTTATGAACACTGAAGCTTTCTTT. Translated: CATSRAPGVMNTEAFF.

This chain joins TRBV19 and TRBJ1-2, with a possible D match to TRBD1 (5 bases). V was clipped by 3 bases and J by 4 bases, with 9 bases between them. Germline CDR1 and CDR2: LNHDA and SQIVND (reference sequence). The CDR3 consists of 13 residues. CDR3 in amino acids: CASSIGASYGYTF. CDR3 nucleotide sequence: TGTGCCAGTAGTATTGGGGCATCCTATGGCTACACCTTC.

The chain carries TRBV4-3 and TRBJ1-3; D remains unclear. The V gene's germline CDR1 is LGHNA and CDR2 YSLEER. V lost 1 base to trimming and J lost 0 bases, with 10 bases between them. The CDR3 runs 16 residues. The CDR3 spells CASSQAGRSSGNTIYF. As DNA, the CDR3 is TGCGCCAGCAGCCAAGCCGGCCGGAGCTCTGGAAACACCATATATTTT.

The chain combines TRBV5-4 with TRBJ2-1, with no clear D. This CDR3 comprises 16 residues. With 2 bases removed from V and 0 bases from J, the gap between germline ends came to 12 bases. Germline CDR1 reads SGHNT; CDR2 reads YYREEE (reference sequence). CDR3 loop: CASSFRQDSSYNEQFF. CDR3 nucleotides: TGTGCCAGCAGCTTCAGGCAGGATAGCTCCTACAATGAGCAGTTCTTC.

The rearrangement joins TRBV14 to TRBJ1-6; D is undetermined. The length of the CDR3 is 14 residues. CDR1 and CDR2 (germline): SGHDN, FVKESK. The ends were cut back, 5 bases at V and 10 bases at J, with 15 bases in the middle. CDR3 protein: CASSLTAIRSPLHF. For the CDR3, the DNA is TGTGCCAGCAGCTTAACAGCCATTCGGTCACCCCTCCACTTT.

The chain recombines TRBV6-6 with TRBJ1-2; tentatively, D is TRBD1 (6 bases). This CDR3 has 14 residues. Trimming took 11 bases from V and 8 from J, leaving 24 bases between them. Germline V lookup: CDR1 MNHNY, CDR2 SVGAGI (reference sequence). The CDR3 sequence: CAGHNGQIAGGYTF. In DNA, the CDR3 is TGTGCCGGTCACAACGGACAGATCGCCGGCGGCTACACCTTC.

The V call is TRBV20-1, the J call TRBJ2-1; D is ambiguous. The V and J ends lost 3 bases and 0 bases respectively, with 12 bases between them. Germline V gives CDR1 DFQATT, CDR2 SNEGSKA (reference sequence). The CDR3 is made up of 15 amino acids. The chain's CDR3 is CSASYSRSSYNEQFF. CDR3 nucleotide sequence: TGCAGTGCTAGTTACAGCCGTAGCTCCTACAATGAGCAGTTCTTC.

The chain recombines TRBV2 with TRBJ2-1; D is perhaps TRBD1 (6 bases). The ends were cut back, 5 bases at V and 1 base at J, with 9 bases in the middle. The CDR3 is 14 residues long. The germline V gene encodes CDR1 SNHLY and CDR2 FYNNEI. The CDR3 bases are TGTGCCAGCAGTAGGACAGCGTCCTACAATGAGCAGTTCTTC. Protein product: CASSRTASYNEQFF.

The chain links TRBV29-1 to TRBJ1-2; D not resolved. CDR1 and CDR2 from the germline V gene are SQVTM and ANQGSEA. The CDR3 consists of 10 residues. V was trimmed by 2 bases and J by 8 bases, leaving 6 bases between them. Here the CDR3 DNA reads TGCAGCGTTGAACCGGGAGGCTACACCTTC. It specifies CSVEPGGYTF.

The chain has TRBV4-3 and TRBJ1-6, with D unresolved. V lost 4 bases to trimming and J lost 7 bases, with 11 bases between them. Germline CDR1 LGHNA, CDR2 YSLEER. This CDR3 is built from 14 residues. CDR3 sequence reads: CASSPQTGNSPLHF. The CDR3 nucleotides are TGCGCCAGCAGCCCCCAGACGGGGAATTCACCCCTCCACTTT.

The CDR3 region is CASSSEQRYYGYTF. CDR3 coding DNA: TGCGCCAGCAGCTCCGAACAGCGGTACTATGGCTACACCTTC. The gene calls are TRBV5-1 and TRBJ1-2; D unresolved. The V gene's germline CDR1 is SGHRS and CDR2 YFSETQ. The CDR3 runs to 14 residues. V was trimmed by 3 bases and J by 3 bases, leaving 12 bases between them.

V and J are TRBV29-1 and TRBJ1-5, with TRBD1 as a possible D gene (5 bases). Germline CDR1 and CDR2: SQVTM and ANQGSEA. Trimming cost V 5 bases and J 0 bases, with 8 bases left between them. This CDR3 contains 13 residues. This CDR3 is CSVWGGSNQPQHF. CDR3 in DNA: TGCAGCGTTTGGGGGGGTAGCAATCAGCCCCAGCATTTT.

The chain is built from TRBV10-2 and TRBJ2-4; TRBD2 agrees at 7 bases. The CDR3 loop spans 13 amino acids. Trimming at V came to 9 bases and at J to 5 bases, leaving 7 bases not matched to a gene. CDR1 is WSHSY, CDR2 SAAADI, per germline. CDR3 coding DNA: TGCGCCAGTTTAAGGGGAGGGGAAAACATTCAGTACTTC. Its protein product is CASLRGGENIQYF.

The V gene is TRBV19, the J gene TRBJ2-2; 7 positions match TRBD1. The length of the CDR3 is 16 residues. Looked up from germline, CDR1 is LNHDA and CDR2 is SQIVND (reference sequence). V dropped 5 bases and J dropped 1; count of bases not matched to a gene: 7. The CDR3 reads CASSLRGRGNTGELFF. In DNA, the CDR3 is TGTGCCAGTAGTCTTAGGGGGCGCGGGAACACCGGGGAGCTGTTTTTT.

This chain connects TRBV21-1 to TRBJ1-2; the DNA was not compared with TRBD1, the D call given in the table. TRBV21-1 is tagged as a pseudogene. This CDR3 comprises 15 residues. CDR3 residues: CASSKDRAHTYGYTF. The CDR3 DNA is TGTGCCAGCAGCAAAGACAGGGCTCATACCTATGGCTACACCTTC.

The V gene is TRBV7-8, the J gene TRBJ2-2; maybe TRBD1 (5 bases). This CDR3 is 15 amino acids long. Germline lookup yields CDR1 SGHVS and CDR2 FQNEAQ. V lost 5 bases, J lost 4 bases, and 14 bases lay in between. The CDR3 region has the DNA TGTGCCAGCAGCCGAGATACAGGATCCACCGGGGAGCTGTTTTTT. Protein sequence: CASSRDTGSTGELFF.

This chain links TRBV7-2 with TRBJ1-2; 9 bases map to TRBD1. CDR3 length: 16 amino acids. After removal of 5 bases from V and 4 bases from J, the junction contained 11 bases not matched to a gene. CDR1 is SGHTA, CDR2 FQGNSA, per germline. The CDR3 coding sequence is TGTGCCAGCAGCCTCCTTACAGGGGGCGCTGGCTATGGCTACACCTTC. Protein: CASSLLTGGAGYGYTF.